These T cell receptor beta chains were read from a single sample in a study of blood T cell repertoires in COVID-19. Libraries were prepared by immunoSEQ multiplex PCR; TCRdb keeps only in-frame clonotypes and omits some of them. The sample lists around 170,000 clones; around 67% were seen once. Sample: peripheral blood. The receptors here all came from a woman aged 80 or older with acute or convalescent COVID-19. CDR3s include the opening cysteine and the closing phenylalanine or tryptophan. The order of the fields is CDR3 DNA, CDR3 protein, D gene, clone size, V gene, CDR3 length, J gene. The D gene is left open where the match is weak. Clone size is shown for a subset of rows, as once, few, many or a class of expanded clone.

TGTGCCAGCAGTTCTCCAACTAGTTCCACAGATACGCAGTATTTT	CASSSPTSSTDTQYF	.	.	TRBV28	15	TRBJ2-3
TGTGCCAGCAGCCAGGACACGGGCAGCAATCAGCCCCAGCATTTT	CASSQDTGSNQPQHF	.	.	TRBV2	15	TRBJ1-5
TGTGCCAGCAGCTTCGGGTCCTCCAGCGAGGAGCAGTACTTC	CASSFGSSSEEQYF	.	.	TRBV9	14	TRBJ2-7
TGTGCCAGCAGTTACAGCGGGGAGCAGTTCTTC	CASSYSGEQFF	.	.	TRBV6-5	11	TRBJ2-1
TGTGCCAGCTCACCTCCGGGACTAGCGGGTCTAGAGCAGTTCTTC	CASSPPGLAGLEQFF	TRBD2	.	TRBV18	15	TRBJ2-1
TGTGCCAGCAGCCTAGGGACAGGGAGTTATTCCACTGAAGCTTTCTTT	CASSLGTGSYSTEAFF	TRBD1	.	TRBV5-5	16	TRBJ1-1
TGCAGCACCTGGGGGGGCGCTGGGGCCAACGTCCTGACTTTC	CSTWGGAGANVLTF	.	.	TRBV29-1	14	TRBJ2-6
TGTGCCAGCAGCCCATCGTACATGGAGAATGAAAAACTGTTTTTT	CASSPSYMENEKLFF	.	.	TRBV7-2	15	TRBJ1-4
TGTGCCAGCAGAGCGGACAGACAGGACACTGAAGCTTTCTTT	CASRADRQDTEAFF	.	.	TRBV28	14	TRBJ1-1
TGTGCCAGCTCACTCGGGACTAGCGGGATTGACGAGCAGTACTTC	CASSLGTSGIDEQYF	TRBD2	.	TRBV18	15	TRBJ2-7
TGTGCCAGCAGCCAAGGGACAGGGGCGAACACCATATATTTT	CASSQGTGANTIYF	TRBD1	.	TRBV3-1/TRBV3-2	14	TRBJ1-3
TGTGCCAGCAGCCAAGGAGTGCAAGCTTTCTTT	CASSQGVQAFF	.	.	TRBV3-1/TRBV3-2	11	TRBJ1-1
TGTGCCAGCAGTGCGACAGGGGGCGCCGGTCAGCCCCAGCATTTT	CASSATGGAGQPQHF	TRBD1	.	TRBV2	15	TRBJ1-5
TGTGCCAGCAGACTTACTAGCGGGGGGACCTACGAGCAGTACTTC	CASRLTSGGTYEQYF	TRBD2	.	TRBV6-5	15	TRBJ2-7
TGTGCCAGCAGTTTTGAGACGACAGGCGATTGGCAGCCCCAGCATTTT	CASSFETTGDWQPQHF	.	few	TRBV27	16	TRBJ1-5
TGTGCCAGCAGTGAAGCTTGGTACAAGTGGGACATAAACTATGGCTACACCTTC	CASSEAWYKWDINYGYTF	.	.	TRBV6-1	18	TRBJ1-2